This T cell receptor (beta chain) was identified in a study of T cell responses to AZD1222 COVID-19 vaccine. Study details: The study pooled second doses at about 4 or about 12 weeks.

This clone appeared a single time. Its antigen remains unknown. Study-wide findings and caveats: Per reports, nearly half of all spike-specific TCRs target regions that are unmutated in variants. Two AZD1222 administrations were followed by greater Spike-specific TCR breadth and depth. It should be noted that donors were predominantly white British and more often female, and clonal diversity was possibly underestimated.

Profiling relied on immunoSEQ multiplex PCR, and the TCRdb table lists in-frame clones only, not all of them. The table has some 180,000 clones, around 92% seen once. The germline CDR1 and CDR2 sequences are LNHDA and SQIVND (reference sequence). V was trimmed by 6 bases and J by 2 bases, leaving 15 bases between them. The CDR3 length is 15 residues. J is TRBJ2-3 and V is TRBV19; D may be TRBD1 or TRBD2 (5 bases each). The source material was peripheral blood, sampled on day 0 of AZD1222 vaccination. This TCR came from an adult in good health. The CDR3 is CASSRGTVLTDTQYF. CDR3 DNA sequence: TGTGCCAGTAGCAGAGGGACGGTTCTCACAGATACGCAGTATTTT. The whole variable domain, remainder taken from reference TRBV19 and TRBJ2-3, is DGGITQSPKYLFRKEGQNVTLSCEQNLNHDAMYWYRQDPGQGLRLIYYSQIVNDFQKGDIAEGYSVSREKKESFPLTVTSAQKNPTAFYLCASSRGTVLTDTQYFGPGTRLTVL.